These T cell receptor beta chains were read from a single sample in a study of T cell responses to AZD1222 COVID-19 vaccine. Assay: immunoSEQ multiplex PCR; the TCRdb copy retains only in-frame clones and omits some. The sample holds around 170,000 clones; about 91% are singletons and the top ten take about 4.5%. This sample comprised peripheral blood, obtained on day 0 of AZD1222 vaccination. These receptors all stem from an adult in good health. CDR3s include the opening cysteine and the closing phenylalanine or tryptophan. A D gene is named only where the DNA matches it firmly.

TRBV7-9	.	TRBJ1-2	CASSSTRAVGGYTF
TRBV5-4	.	TRBJ2-7	CASSSDISYEQYF
TRBV11-3	.	TRBJ1-6	CASSLGRVSDTLHF
TRBV4-1	.	TRBJ1-3	CASSQGTLGNTIYF
TRBV11-3	.	TRBJ1-1	CASSFGQNTEAFF
TRBV6-1	.	TRBJ1-1	CASSEAQLNTEAFF
TRBV11-3	.	TRBJ2-2	CASSSDSYTGELFF
TRBV5-1	.	TRBJ1-6	CASSLGLYNSPLHF
TRBV10-3	.	TRBJ2-1	CAISAMGPGGDEQFF
TRBV5-1	.	TRBJ2-7	CASSVEHEQYF
TRBV11-3	.	TRBJ2-1	CASSPRVSSYNEQFF
TRBV5-1	.	TRBJ1-5	CASSPRGPHTHSNQPQHF
TRBV16	.	TRBJ1-3	CASSHRGGPLGNTIYF
TRBV5-8	.	TRBJ1-1	CASSLSSTGAAFF
TRBV15	TRBD1	TRBJ2-5	CATSPRTGGGETQYF
TRBV2	.	TRBJ1-1	CASSEGFGGVEAFF
TRBV9	TRBD1	TRBJ1-5	CASSDGTGLHF
TRBV6-5	.	TRBJ1-1	CASSLRDRREAFF
TRBV5-4	.	TRBJ2-5	CASSLDRTPVETQYF
TRBV6-6	.	TRBJ2-1	CASSYSETAYNEQFF
TRBV24-1	TRBD2	TRBJ2-3	CATGLAGGADTQYF
TRBV9	TRBD1	TRBJ1-1	CASSVEGANTEAFF
TRBV30	.	TRBJ2-3	CATRGQRVTDTQYF
TRBV6-5	.	TRBJ2-7	CASSSIRLVYEQYF
TRBV28	TRBD2	TRBJ2-7	CASSLPRGSGRSLQYEQYF
TRBV27	TRBD2	TRBJ2-3	CASSGLATDTQYF
TRBV3-1/TRBV3-2	.	TRBJ1-1	CASSQDPGGLWNTEAFF
TRBV9	TRBD1	TRBJ1-5	CASSETGMEPQHF
TRBV30	.	TRBJ1-2	CAWWPRTREGYTF
TRBV7-9	TRBD1	TRBJ1-4	CASTPIPGQGPATNEKLFF
TRBV7-3	TRBD2	TRBJ2-2	CASSLGGRGTGELFF
TRBV11-2	TRBD2	TRBJ2-3	CASSPYSGSLTDTQYF
TRBV12-3/TRBV12-4	TRBD1	TRBJ2-7	CASSAFRDRQF
TRBV6-1	.	TRBJ1-5	CASSDSGNQPQHF
TRBV14	.	TRBJ1-1	CASSPRQDTEAFF
TRBV6-1	.	TRBJ1-5	CASSEAGAGNQPQHF
TRBV27	.	TRBJ1-5	CASSASRNQPQHF
TRBV10-3	TRBD1	TRBJ1-5	CAISERQGGQPQHF
TRBV3-1/TRBV3-2	.	TRBJ2-7	CASSRNLAEQYF
TRBV11-1	.	TRBJ1-6	CASSFGREDSPLHF
TRBV30	.	TRBJ2-5	CAWSPLPKSYQETQYF
TRBV7-9	TRBD2	TRBJ2-7	CASSFRRGAGAYEQYF
TRBV27	.	TRBJ1-4	CASKGGQINEKLFF
TRBV6-5	TRBD1	TRBJ2-7	CASSSSRGRGEQYF
TRBV5-1	TRBD2	TRBJ2-3	CASSEGLARAVDTQYF
TRBV7-9	TRBD2	TRBJ2-4	CASSLFGLAGGPQNIQYF
TRBV19	.	TRBJ2-1	CASSIVPGKYNEQFF
TRBV11-2	.	TRBJ1-2	CASSSINYGYTF
TRBV19	.	TRBJ2-3	CASSPLGGWGTGTDTQYF
TRBV5-1	.	TRBJ2-1	CASSLYRQKDEQFF
TRBV2	.	TRBJ2-7	CASSTTLAYEQYF
TRBV6-5	.	TRBJ1-2	CASNARGTGSYGYTF